Sequencing of this T cell receptor beta chain was carried out in a study of T-cell reconstitution after alpha-beta-depleted transplantation in children. Study-level points and caveats: T-cell counts and diversity were attributed mostly to newly produced T cells one year after transplant. Approximately two months post-transplant, alpha-beta T cells reportedly originated from several hundred expanded graft clones.

This clonotype was seen many times. Its target is unknown. After removal of 1 base from V and 2 bases from J, the junction contained 7 bases not matched to a gene. This CDR3 comprises 16 residues. The V gene's germline CDR1 is MNHEY and CDR2 SVGAGI. For TCRbeta, the library was prepared with unique molecular identifiers. One entry per CDR3 protein, called by TCRdb with MiXCR from the PCR reads. The data hold roughly 160,000 distinct CDR3 sequences, with 11% observed a single time. The sequenced sample was PBMCs, obtained before TCRalphabeta/CD19-depleted stem cell transplant. This chain uses TRBV6-5 with TRBJ2-7; the match to TRBD2 covers 8 bases. The sequence derives from a boy between 2 and 10 years old with acute myeloid leukemia, due to receive a stem cell transplant. The CDR3 is CASSYFASGLAYEQYF. The CDR3 region has the DNA TGTGCCAGCAGTTACTTCGCTAGCGGGCTAGCCTACGAGCAGTACTTC.